This note documents a single T cell receptor beta chain sequence. This entry belongs to a study of blood T cell repertoires in COVID-19. Repertoires were generated with immunoSEQ multiplex PCR, while TCRdb's copy carries only in-frame clones and drops some. In the table there are 140,000 to 150,000 clones, about four fifths of which are singletons. This TCR was sampled from a human donor in a cohort sampled during active COVID-19. Sequences were obtained from peripheral blood.

The CDR3 DNA follows: TGTGCCAGCAGGAGGGAACGGCCTAGCTCTGGGGCCAACGTCCTGACTTTC. Translating gives CASRRERPSSGANVLTF. The genes are TRBV7-9 and TRBJ2-6; D is possibly TRBD2 (5 bases). This CDR3 has 17 residues. V lost 6 bases and J 0 bases, leaving 15 bases between the germline ends. The germline CDR1 and CDR2 sequences are SEHNR and FQNEAQ (reference sequence). The complete variable domain, with remaining parts taken from reference TRBV7-9 and TRBJ2-6, reads DTGVSQNPRHKITKRGQNVTFRCDPISEHNRLYWYRQTLGQGPEFLTYFQNEAQLEKSRLLSDRFSAERPKGSFSTLEIQRTEQGDSAMYLCASRRERPSSGANVLTFGAGSRLTVL.